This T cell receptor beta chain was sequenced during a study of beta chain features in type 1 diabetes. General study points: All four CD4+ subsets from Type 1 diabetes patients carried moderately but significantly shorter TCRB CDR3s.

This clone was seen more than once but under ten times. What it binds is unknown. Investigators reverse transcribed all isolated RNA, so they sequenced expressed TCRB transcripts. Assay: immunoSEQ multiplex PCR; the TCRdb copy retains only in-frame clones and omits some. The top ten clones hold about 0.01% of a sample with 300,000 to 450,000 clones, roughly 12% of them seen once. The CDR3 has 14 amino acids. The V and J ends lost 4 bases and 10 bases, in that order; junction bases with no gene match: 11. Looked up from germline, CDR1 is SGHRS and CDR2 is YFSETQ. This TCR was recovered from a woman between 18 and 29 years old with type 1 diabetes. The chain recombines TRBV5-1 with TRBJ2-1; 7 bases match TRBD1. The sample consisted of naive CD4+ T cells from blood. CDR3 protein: CASSHPINRGEQFF. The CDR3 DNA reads TGCGCCAGCAGCCACCCAATTAACAGGGGAGAGCAGTTCTTC.